The next 21 T cell receptor beta chains were all read from a single sample in a study of vaccination effects on CD4 cells after COVID-19 (dated by TCRdb to the early 2020s). After more than nine days of culture, CD4+ T cells were isolated with the EasySep CD4+ T cell isolation kit. Convalescent patients had PCR-confirmed SARS-CoV-2 infection between March and December 2020, before Alpha, Beta and Delta variants emerged in the United States. Each participant received two doses of an mRNA SARS-CoV-2 vaccine, either BNT162b2 or mRNA-1273. Libraries were constructed by the immunoSEQ multiplex PCR assay. As stored in TCRdb, this immuneACCESS dataset retains in-frame rearrangements with V and J assigned. A fraction of the clones does not appear; measured against another copy, unresolved V genes explain less than half of the discrepancy, and the remainder lacks a known reason. Counted in this sample were around 50,000 clones; about 76% of them appeared once. Jointly, the top ten make up about 4.9% of the sample.

These receptors are not linked to any known antigen. The sequenced sample was CD4+ T cells from PBMCs cultured without peptide, obtained after COVID-19 vaccination. These receptors were obtained from a human donor who had a prior SARS-CoV-2 infection.

The chain employs TRBV5-1 and TRBJ2-1; 8 bases are a match to TRBD2. J gave up 9 bases and V 0 bases, and 8 bases lay outside the gene matches. The germline V gene has CDR1 SGHRS and CDR2 YFSETQ. The CDR3 has 15 residues. Written as DNA, the CDR3 is TGCGCCAGCAGCTTGGTTAGCGGGGACGCAAGTGAGCAGTTCTTC. Encoded protein: CASSLVSGDASEQFF.

This clone was detected once. This chain joins TRBV24-1 and TRBJ2-1; D gene ambiguous. With 0 bases removed from V and 7 bases from J, the gap between germline ends came to 9 bases. The germline CDR1 and CDR2 sequences are KGHDR and SFDVKD. CDR3 length: 14 amino acids. The CDR3 DNA reads as TGTGCCACCAGTGATTTGCTAAAGAGGAATGAGCAGTTCTTC. Amino acid sequence: CATSDLLKRNEQFF.

The V and J genes are TRBV6-5 and TRBJ2-7; D remains unclear. This CDR3 contains 12 residues. Trimming stripped 6 bases from V and 3 bases from J, with 9 bases between. The germline CDR1 and CDR2 sequences are MNHEY and SVGAGI. CDR3 coding DNA: TGTGCCAGCAGGAGCGACATCTACGAGCAGTACTTC. Translated: CASRSDIYEQYF.

V and J are TRBV4-2 and TRBJ2-5, with 12 bases aligning to TRBD2. CDR3 length: 17 amino acids. From germline, CDR1 is LGHNA and CDR2 YNFKEQ. Unmatched junction bases numbered 7, after V lost 0 bases and J lost 5 bases. The CDR3, as DNA: TGTGCCAGCAGCCAAGATTTGACTAGCGGGAGAAGGGAGACCCAGTACTTC. Translating gives CASSQDLTSGRRETQYF.

The chain employs TRBV5-4 and TRBJ1-4, with D possibly matching TRBD1 (6 bases). V lost 5 bases, J lost 8 bases, and 22 bases lay in between. In germline, CDR1 is SGHNT, CDR2 YYREEE (reference sequence). This CDR3 spans 16 amino acids. The CDR3 is CASSRDGGSTREKLFF. The DNA for the CDR3 is TGTGCCAGCAGTAGAGACGGGGGCTCGACCCGGGAAAAACTGTTTTTT.

This clone was seen a few times. This chain links TRBV10-3 with TRBJ2-1; D unclear. CDR1 is ENHRY, CDR2 SYGVKD, per germline. The CDR3 contains 12 residues. Trimming pared 6 bases from V and 3 bases from J, leaving 6 bases between. The CDR3 sequence: CAIRADYNEQFF. For the CDR3, the DNA is TGTGCCATCAGGGCCGACTACAATGAGCAGTTCTTC.

This rearrangement joins TRBV12-5 to TRBJ2-7; 10 bases are shared with TRBD1. CDR3 length equals 15 residues. Germline V lookup: CDR1 LGHNT, CDR2 FRNRAP. The V and J ends lost 6 bases and 3 bases, in that order; junction bases with no gene match: 8. This CDR3 is CASGDRGRIFYEQYF. CDR3 bases: TGTGCTAGTGGCGACAGGGGGCGAATATTCTACGAGCAGTACTTC.

The table lists this clone with a few counts. This rearrangement joins TRBV7-3 to TRBJ2-1; D may be TRBD2 (6 bases). From germline, CDR1 is SGHTA and CDR2 FQGTGA. V gave up 5 bases and J gave up 2 bases, with 16 bases separating them. CDR3 length: 16 residues. CDR3 region: CASSRGDGGTYNEQFF. The CDR3 DNA reads as TGTGCCAGCAGCCGCGGAGATGGGGGGACCTACAATGAGCAGTTCTTC.

This clone was seen only a few times. The V and J genes are TRBV7-3 and TRBJ2-7, with 7 positions matching TRBD1. J lost 5 bases, V lost 6 bases, and 7 bases had no gene match. The CDR3 is 13 amino acids. Germline lookup yields CDR1 SGHTA and CDR2 FQGTGA. The CDR3 DNA is TGTGCCAGCAGTCGACAGGGTTTTGACGAGCAGTACTTC. Its translation: CASSRQGFDEQYF.

This clone was recorded only once. The genes are TRBV19 and TRBJ1-4; 9 bases are shared with TRBD1. Unmatched junction bases numbered 7, after V lost 5 bases and J lost 9 bases. The CDR3 is 14 residues long. The germline V gene encodes CDR1 LNHDA and CDR2 SQIVND (reference sequence). In DNA form, the CDR3 reads TGTGCCAGTAGTGCGGACAGGGGAGGCCAAAAACTGTTTTTT. It encodes CASSADRGGQKLFF.

This clone was found once. The V call is TRBV4-1, the J call TRBJ2-3, with TRBD2 matching 8 bases. Germline values: CDR1 MGHRA, CDR2 YSYEKL. This CDR3 is built from 16 residues. The ends lost 2 bases at V and 5 bases at J; junction bases unmatched: 9. CDR3 sequence (DNA): TGCGCCAGCAGCCAAACGGGACTAGTATACGGAGATACGCAGTATTTT. It translates to CASSQTGLVYGDTQYF.

This clone showed up just a few times. The V and J genes are TRBV2 and TRBJ1-2; 9 nucleotides match TRBD1. Germline V gives CDR1 SNHLY, CDR2 FYNNEI. The CDR3 loop spans 16 amino acids. The J segment lost 4 bases and the V segment lost 4 bases, leaving 10 bases of the junction unmatched. The CDR3 DNA follows: TGTGCCAGCAGTGTAGGACCGGGACAGGGTTTCTATGGCTACACCTTC. This codes for CASSVGPGQGFYGYTF.

The rearrangement uses TRBV27 and TRBJ2-3; either TRBD1 or TRBD2 may supply D (5 bases each). CDR1 is MNHEY, CDR2 SMNVEV, per germline (reference sequence). The CDR3 sequence is 17 residues long. V was trimmed by 4 bases and J by 2 bases, leaving 19 bases between them. In nucleotides, the CDR3 is TGTGCCAGCAGTTATAAAGGGACGGATCTACCCACAGATACGCAGTATTTT. The encoded protein is CASSYKGTDLPTDTQYF.

This chain connects TRBV30 to TRBJ1-1; D not resolved. The CDR3 contains 9 residues. Germline V gene data show CDR1 as GTSNPN and CDR2 as SVGIG (reference sequence). Trimming removed 7 bases at V and 5 bases at J, with 5 bases between. CDR3 in DNA: TGTGCCTACGGGACTGAAGCTTTCTTT. Translation: CAYGTEAFF.

J is TRBJ1-6 and V is TRBV21-1; the table's D call TRBD1 went unverified against the DNA. TRBV21-1 is tagged as a pseudogene. The CDR3 totals 16 residues. The CDR3, as DNA: TGTGCCAGCAGCCCAGACCCCCGGGACAGTAATTCACCCCTCCACTTT. Translating gives CASSPDPRDSNSPLHF.

The rearrangement joins TRBV7-8 to TRBJ2-7; the match to TRBD1 covers 7 bases. With 1 base clipped from V and 2 bases from J, the junction kept 5 bases outside the gene matches. Germline assignment: CDR1 SGHVS and CDR2 FQNEAQ. The CDR3 covers 15 residues. CDR3 nucleotide sequence: TGTGCCAGCAGCTTAGAGTTAGGACAGGCCTACGAGCAGTACTTC. Translating gives CASSLELGQAYEQYF.

The gene calls are TRBV23-1 and TRBJ1-2, with D possibly TRBD1 on 6 matching bases. TRBV23-1 is identified as an open reading frame with a role that is uncertain. The CDR3 sequence is 14 residues long. The V end lost 5 bases, the J end lost 4 bases, and 14 bases lay between the germline ends. In DNA, the CDR3 is TGCGCCAGCAGTGATTACAGGGTTAGCTATGGCTACACCTTC. Translating gives CASSDYRVSYGYTF.

This chain joins TRBV9 and TRBJ1-2; perhaps TRBD1 as D (5 bases). V was cut by 2 bases and J by 0 bases, with 14 bases left in between. The CDR3 runs 16 residues. Germline V gene lookup returns CDR1 SGDLS and CDR2 YYNGEE. The CDR3 DNA reads as TGTGCCAGCAGCGTGACGGCCGGGACGGCTAACTATGGCTACACCTTC. Translating it yields CASSVTAGTANYGYTF.

V is TRBV5-1 and J is TRBJ2-6, with D tentatively TRBD1 or TRBD2 (6 bases each). CDR1 SGHRS and CDR2 YFSETQ come from the germline V gene. Trimming took 4 bases from V and 1 from J, leaving 21 bases between them. This CDR3 spans 19 amino acids. For the CDR3, the DNA is TGCGCCAGCAGCCCCGACGGGGGCAGGATATATTCTGGGGCCAACGTCCTGACTTTC. This codes for CASSPDGGRIYSGANVLTF.

This clone was recorded only once. The rearrangement joins TRBV9 to TRBJ1-4, with D tentatively TRBD1 (5 bases). Per the germline V gene, CDR1 is SGDLS and CDR2 is YYNGEE. The CDR3 length is 14 residues. The V end was cut by 0 bases, the J end by 8 bases, with 11 bases between. CDR3 in DNA: TGTGCCAGCAGCGTAGCCCAGGGTCGGGAAAAACTGTTTTTT. This codes for CASSVAQGREKLFF.

The sample holds one count of this clone. The rearrangement links TRBV24-1 to TRBJ2-2, with TRBD1 matching 7 bases. V trimming: 3 bases; J trimming: 7 bases; junction bases outside the gene matches: 7. Germline loops: CDR1 KGHDR, CDR2 SFDVKD. CDR3 length: 15 residues. CDR3 protein: CATSDVRQGRGELFF. CDR3 bases: TGTGCCACCAGTGATGTTCGACAGGGACGCGGGGAGCTGTTTTTT.